The source of this T cell receptor beta chain is a study of blood T cell repertoires in COVID-19. Background on the study: Samples came from the United States, Italy and Spain, spanning acute and convalescent COVID-19. Sample material is recorded as cDNA or gDNA derived from T cells, B-cell-depleted T cells, or PBMCs.

There are 16 residues in the CDR3. The germline CDR1 and CDR2 sequences are SGHTA and FQGNSA. V lost 1 base, J lost 8 bases, and 18 bases lay in between. In the authors' workflow: Reference gene primer amplification in the assay estimated nucleated cell counts. TCRdb keeps only in-frame clones here, not all; method: immunoSEQ multiplex PCR. D and trimming were read from the DNA, whereas the V and J calls and clone size are those reported in that table. Here the sample spans some 220,000 clones, 80% being singletons. Material: peripheral blood. The chain combines TRBV7-2 with TRBJ2-1; weak D call: TRBD2 (6 bases). The TCR sequence derives from a human donor in a cohort sampled during active COVID-19. CDR3 nucleotides: TGTGCCAGCAGCTTAGAAGGGCGGGGCGGTCTGGATGAGCAGTTCTTC. The encoded protein is CASSLEGRGGLDEQFF.